This TCR beta chain was retrieved from a study of T cells in Graves' hyperthyroidism and ophthalmopathy. The investigators amplified TCR beta CDR3 regions from RNA transcripts. HTBI primers were the set used in a first-round RT-PCR of the TCR CDR3. Each CDR3 protein gets one entry after TCRdb re-called the multiplex PCR reads with MiXCR. This table holds 350,000 or so distinct CDR3 sequences, 21% found once. Graves' hyperthyroidism qualified as stable when ophthalmopathy did not progress within 18 months. The CDR3 contains 14 residues. Between the trimmed V and J ends, which lost 1 base and 11 bases, there was a span of 12 bases.

The sequence came from a woman aged 50 to 60 with Graves' hyperthyroidism. Specimen: blood. The V gene is TRBV12-3 or TRBV12-4, the J gene TRBJ1-6, with D uncertain. The chain's CDR3 is CASSLGLSRTPLHF. The DNA of the CDR3 is TGTGCCAGCAGTTTAGGGTTAAGTCGAACACCCCTCCACTTT.